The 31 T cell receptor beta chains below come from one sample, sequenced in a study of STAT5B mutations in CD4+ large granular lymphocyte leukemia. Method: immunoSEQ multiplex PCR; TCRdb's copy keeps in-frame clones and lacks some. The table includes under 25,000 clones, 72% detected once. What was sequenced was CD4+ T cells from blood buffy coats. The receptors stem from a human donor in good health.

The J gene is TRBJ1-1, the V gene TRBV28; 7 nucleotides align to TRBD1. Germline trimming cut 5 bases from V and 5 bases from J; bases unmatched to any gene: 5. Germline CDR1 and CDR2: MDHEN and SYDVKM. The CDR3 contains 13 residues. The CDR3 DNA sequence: TGTGCCAGCAGTACAGGGGCCCCGACTGAAGCTTTCTTT. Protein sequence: CASSTGAPTEAFF.

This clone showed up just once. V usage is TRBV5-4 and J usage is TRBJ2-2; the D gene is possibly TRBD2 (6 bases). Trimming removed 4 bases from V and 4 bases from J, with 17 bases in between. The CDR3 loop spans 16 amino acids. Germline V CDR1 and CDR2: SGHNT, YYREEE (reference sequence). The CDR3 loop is CASSAAETRSTGELFF. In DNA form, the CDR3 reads TGTGCCAGCAGCGCGGCCGAGACTAGGTCCACCGGGGAGCTGTTTTTT.

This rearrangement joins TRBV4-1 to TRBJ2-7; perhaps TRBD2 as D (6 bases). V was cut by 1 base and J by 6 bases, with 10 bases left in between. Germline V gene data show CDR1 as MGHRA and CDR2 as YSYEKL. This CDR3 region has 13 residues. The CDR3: CASSQVGGPEQYF. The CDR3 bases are TGCGCCAGCAGCCAAGTTGGAGGGCCCGAGCAGTACTTC.

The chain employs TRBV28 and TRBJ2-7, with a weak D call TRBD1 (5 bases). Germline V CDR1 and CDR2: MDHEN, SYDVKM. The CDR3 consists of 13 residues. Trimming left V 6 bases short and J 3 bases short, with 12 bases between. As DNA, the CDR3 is TGTGCCAGCAGCACAGGACCCGTCTACGAGCAGTACTTC. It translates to CASSTGPVYEQYF.

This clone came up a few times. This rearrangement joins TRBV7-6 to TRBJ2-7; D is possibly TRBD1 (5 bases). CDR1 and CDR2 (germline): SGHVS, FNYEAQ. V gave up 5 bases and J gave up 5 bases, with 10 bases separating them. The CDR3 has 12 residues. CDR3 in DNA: TGTGCCAGCAGCCCTCAGGGCAACGAGCAGTACTTC. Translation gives CASSPQGNEQYF. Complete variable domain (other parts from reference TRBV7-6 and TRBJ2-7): GAGVSQSPRYKVTKRGQDVALRCDPISGHVSLYWYRQALGQGPEFLTYFNYEAQQDKSGLPNDRFSAERPEGSISTLTIQRTEQRDSAMYRCASSPQGNEQYFGPGTRLTVT.

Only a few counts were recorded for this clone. In DNA form, the CDR3 reads TGTGCCATCAGTGAGTCGGAATTACAGGGGAGTAATTCGAACACTGAAGCTTTCTTT. Amino acid sequence: CAISESELQGSNSNTEAFF. V is TRBV10-3 and J is TRBJ1-1; 7 bases map to TRBD1. CDR3 length: 19 residues. Germline V gene sequence: CDR1 ENHRY, CDR2 SYGVKD. V dropped 0 bases and J dropped 1; count of bases not matched to a gene: 14.

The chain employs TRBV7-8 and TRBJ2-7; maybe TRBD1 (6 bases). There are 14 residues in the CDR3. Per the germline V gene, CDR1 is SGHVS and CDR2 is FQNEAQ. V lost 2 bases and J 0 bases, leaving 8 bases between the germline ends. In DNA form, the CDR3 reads TGTGCCAGCAGCTTACAGGGGTTCTCCTACGAGCAGTACTTC. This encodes CASSLQGFSYEQYF.

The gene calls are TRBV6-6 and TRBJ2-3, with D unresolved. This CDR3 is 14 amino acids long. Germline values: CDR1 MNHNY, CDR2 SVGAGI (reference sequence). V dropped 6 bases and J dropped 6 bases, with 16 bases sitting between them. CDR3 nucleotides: TGTGCCAGCAGGATACCAGGAAGTGCGGATACGCAGTATTTT. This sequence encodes CASRIPGSADTQYF.

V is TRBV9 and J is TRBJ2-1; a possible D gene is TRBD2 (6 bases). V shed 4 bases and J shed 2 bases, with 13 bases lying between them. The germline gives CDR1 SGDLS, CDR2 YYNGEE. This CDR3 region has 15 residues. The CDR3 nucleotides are TGTGCCAGCAGCCCGAGGGACTTCACCTACAATGAGCAGTTCTTC. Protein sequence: CASSPRDFTYNEQFF.

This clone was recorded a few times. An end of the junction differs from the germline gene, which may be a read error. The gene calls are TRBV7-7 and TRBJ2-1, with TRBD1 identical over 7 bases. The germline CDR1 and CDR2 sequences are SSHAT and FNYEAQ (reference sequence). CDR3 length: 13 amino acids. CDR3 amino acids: CASSLDRNNEQFF. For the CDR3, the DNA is TGTGCTAGCAGTTTGGACAGGAACAATGAGCAGTTCTTC.

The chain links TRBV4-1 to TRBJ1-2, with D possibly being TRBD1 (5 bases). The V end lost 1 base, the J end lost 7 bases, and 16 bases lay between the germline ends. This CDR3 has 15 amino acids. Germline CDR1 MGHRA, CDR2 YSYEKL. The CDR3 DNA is TGCGCCAGCAGCCAAGGTTCGGGGGGAGTAGGTGGCTACACCTTC. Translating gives CASSQGSGGVGGYTF.

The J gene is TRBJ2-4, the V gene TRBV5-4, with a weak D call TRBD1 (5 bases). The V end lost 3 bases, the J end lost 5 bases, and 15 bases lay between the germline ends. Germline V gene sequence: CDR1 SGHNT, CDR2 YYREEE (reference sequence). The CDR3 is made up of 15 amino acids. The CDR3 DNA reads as TGTGCCAGCAGCTCGATGGGGCCGGCGCAAAACATTCAGTACTTC. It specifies CASSSMGPAQNIQYF. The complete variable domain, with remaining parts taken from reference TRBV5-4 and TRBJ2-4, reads ETGVTQSPTHLIKTRGQQVTLRCSSQSGHNTVSWYQQALGQGPQFIFQYYREEENGRGNFPPRFSGLQFPNYSSELNVNALELDDSALYLCASSSMGPAQNIQYFGAGTRLSVL.

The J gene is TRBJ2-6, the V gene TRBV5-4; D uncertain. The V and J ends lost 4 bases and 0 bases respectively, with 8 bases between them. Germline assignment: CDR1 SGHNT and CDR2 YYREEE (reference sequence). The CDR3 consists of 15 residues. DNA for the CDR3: TGTGCCAGCAGCCCCCCCGGCTCTGGGGCCAACGTCCTGACTTTC. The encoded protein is CASSPPGSGANVLTF.

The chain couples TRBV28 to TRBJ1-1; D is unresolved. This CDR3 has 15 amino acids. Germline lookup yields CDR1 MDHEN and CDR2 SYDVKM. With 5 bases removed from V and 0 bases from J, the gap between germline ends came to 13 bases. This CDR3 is CASSRTLSMNTEAFF. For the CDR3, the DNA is TGTGCCAGCAGTCGTACTCTGAGCATGAACACTGAAGCTTTCTTT.

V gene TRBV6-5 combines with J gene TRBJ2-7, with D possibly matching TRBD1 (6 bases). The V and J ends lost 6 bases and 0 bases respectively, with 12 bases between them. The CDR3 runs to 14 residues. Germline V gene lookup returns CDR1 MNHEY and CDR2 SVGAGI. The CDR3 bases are TGTGCCAGCAGCTCCACAGGGAACTCCTACGAGCAGTACTTC. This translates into CASSSTGNSYEQYF.

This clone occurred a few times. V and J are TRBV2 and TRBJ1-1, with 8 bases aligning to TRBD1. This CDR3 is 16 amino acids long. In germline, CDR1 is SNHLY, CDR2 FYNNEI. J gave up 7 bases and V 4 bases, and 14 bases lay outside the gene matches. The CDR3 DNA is TGTGCCAGCAGTGGTCTCCGGGACAGGACAACCATTGAAGCTTTCTTT. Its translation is CASSGLRDRTTIEAFF.

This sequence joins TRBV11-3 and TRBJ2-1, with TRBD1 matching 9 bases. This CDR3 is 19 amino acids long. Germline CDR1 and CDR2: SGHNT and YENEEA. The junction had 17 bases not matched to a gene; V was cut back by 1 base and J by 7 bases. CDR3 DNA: TGTGCCAGCAGCTTAGCCCGGGACAGGGTAACAATGCCGCGGAATGAGCAGTTCTTC. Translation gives CASSLARDRVTMPRNEQFF.

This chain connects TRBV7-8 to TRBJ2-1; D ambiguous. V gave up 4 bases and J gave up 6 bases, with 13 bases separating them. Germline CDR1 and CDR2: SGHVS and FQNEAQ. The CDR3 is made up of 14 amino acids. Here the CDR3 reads CASSSDSWSNEQFF. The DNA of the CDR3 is TGTGCCAGCAGCTCCGACTCGTGGTCCAATGAGCAGTTCTTC.

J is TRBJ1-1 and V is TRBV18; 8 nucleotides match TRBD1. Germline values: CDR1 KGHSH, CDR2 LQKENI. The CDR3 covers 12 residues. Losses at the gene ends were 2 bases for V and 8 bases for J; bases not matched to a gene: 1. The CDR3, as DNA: TGTGCCAGCTCACCAAGACAGGGGGAAGCTTTCTTT. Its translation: CASSPRQGEAFF.

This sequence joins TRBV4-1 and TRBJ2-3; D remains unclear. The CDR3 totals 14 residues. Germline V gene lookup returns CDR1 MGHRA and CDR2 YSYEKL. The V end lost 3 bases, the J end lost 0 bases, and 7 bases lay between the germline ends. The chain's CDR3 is CASSQGPSTDTQYF. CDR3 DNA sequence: TGCGCCAGCAGCCAGGGCCCTAGCACAGATACGCAGTATTTT.

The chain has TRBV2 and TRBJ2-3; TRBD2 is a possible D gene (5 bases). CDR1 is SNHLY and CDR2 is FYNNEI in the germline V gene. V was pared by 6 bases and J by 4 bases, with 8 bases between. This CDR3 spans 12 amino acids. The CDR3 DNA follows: TGTGCCAGCAGCCTGGACTCAGATACGCAGTATTTT. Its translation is CASSLDSDTQYF.

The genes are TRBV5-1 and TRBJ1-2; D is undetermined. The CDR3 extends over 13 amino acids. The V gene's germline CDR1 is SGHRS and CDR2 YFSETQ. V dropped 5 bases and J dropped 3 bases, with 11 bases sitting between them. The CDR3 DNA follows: TGCGCCAGCAGTTTCACCATAGACTATGGCTACACCTTC. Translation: CASSFTIDYGYTF.

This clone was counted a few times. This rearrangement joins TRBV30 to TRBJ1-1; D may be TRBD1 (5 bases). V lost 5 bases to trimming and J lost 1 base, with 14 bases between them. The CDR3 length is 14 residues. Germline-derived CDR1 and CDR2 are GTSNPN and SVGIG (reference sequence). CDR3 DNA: TGTGCCTGGGGGGGGACGCGGAGGAACACTGAAGCTTTCTTT. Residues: CAWGGTRRNTEAFF. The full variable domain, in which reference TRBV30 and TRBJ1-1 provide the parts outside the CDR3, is SQTIHQWPATLVQPVGSPLSLECTVEGTSNPNLYWYRQAAGRGLQLLFYSVGIGQISSEVPQNLSASRPQDRQFILSSKKLLLSDSGFYLCAWGGTRRNTEAFFGQGTRLTVV.

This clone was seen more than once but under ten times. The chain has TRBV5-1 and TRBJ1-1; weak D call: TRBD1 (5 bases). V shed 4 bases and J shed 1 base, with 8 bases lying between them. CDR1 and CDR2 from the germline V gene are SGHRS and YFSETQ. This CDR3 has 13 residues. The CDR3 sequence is CASSPTGNTEAFF. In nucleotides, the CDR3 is TGCGCCAGCAGCCCAACAGGGAACACTGAAGCTTTCTTT.

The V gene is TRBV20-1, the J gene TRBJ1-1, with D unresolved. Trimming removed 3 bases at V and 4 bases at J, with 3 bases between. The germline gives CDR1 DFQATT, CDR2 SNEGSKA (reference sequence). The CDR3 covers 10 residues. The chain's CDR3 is CSASATEAFF. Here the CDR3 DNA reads TGCAGTGCTAGCGCCACTGAAGCTTTCTTT.

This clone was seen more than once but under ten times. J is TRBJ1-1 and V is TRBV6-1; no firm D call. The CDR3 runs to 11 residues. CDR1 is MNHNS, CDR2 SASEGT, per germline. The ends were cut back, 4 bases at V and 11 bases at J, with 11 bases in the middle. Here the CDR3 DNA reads TGTGCCAGCAGTGGAGGACTGAAGGCTTTCTTT. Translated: CASSGGLKAFF.

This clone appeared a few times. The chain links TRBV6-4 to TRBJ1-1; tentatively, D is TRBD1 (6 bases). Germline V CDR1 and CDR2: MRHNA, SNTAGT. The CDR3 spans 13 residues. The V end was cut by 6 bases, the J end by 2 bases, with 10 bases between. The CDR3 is CASSATGNTEAFF. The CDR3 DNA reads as TGTGCCAGCAGCGCGACAGGCAACACTGAAGCTTTCTTT.

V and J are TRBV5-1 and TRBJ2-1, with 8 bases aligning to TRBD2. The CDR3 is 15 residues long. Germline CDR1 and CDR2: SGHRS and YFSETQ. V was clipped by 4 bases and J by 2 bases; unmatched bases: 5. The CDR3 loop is CASSQGAGAYNEQFF. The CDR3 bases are TGCGCCAGCAGCCAGGGAGCGGGGGCCTACAATGAGCAGTTCTTC.

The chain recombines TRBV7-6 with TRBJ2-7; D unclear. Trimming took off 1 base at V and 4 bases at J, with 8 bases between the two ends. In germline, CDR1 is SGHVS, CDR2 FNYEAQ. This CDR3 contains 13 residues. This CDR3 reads CASSLGSRYEQYF. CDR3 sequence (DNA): TGTGCCAGCAGCTTAGGAAGCAGGTACGAGCAGTACTTC.

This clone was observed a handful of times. The CDR3 spells CASSYVPSNEQFF. For the CDR3, the DNA is TGTGCCAGCAGTTACGTCCCGTCCAATGAGCAGTTCTTC. The J gene is TRBJ2-1, the V gene TRBV6-5; D is unresolved. In germline, CDR1 is MNHEY, CDR2 SVGAGI. This CDR3 has 13 residues. V was pared by 2 bases and J by 6 bases, with 8 bases between.

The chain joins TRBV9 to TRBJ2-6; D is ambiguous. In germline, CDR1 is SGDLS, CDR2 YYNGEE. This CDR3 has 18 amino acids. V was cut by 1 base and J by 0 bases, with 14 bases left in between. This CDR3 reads CASSVSISQLSGANVLTF. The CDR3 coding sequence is TGTGCCAGCAGCGTAAGCATCAGCCAGCTCTCTGGGGCCAACGTCCTGACTTTC.